The clone carrying this T cell receptor beta chain appeared a few times. Its antigen remains unknown. The sample belongs to a study of T-cell reconstitution after alpha-beta-depleted transplantation in children. Findings and limits, study-wide: As was reported, about two months after transplant, alpha-beta T cells came from several hundred expanded graft clones. The high TCRbeta diversity at day 60 in some patients came from surviving recipient T cells and thymic progenitors. At the one-year point after transplant, T-cell counts and TCRbeta diversity were found to come mostly from T cells that had been newly produced.

Unique molecular identifiers featured in how the TCRbeta library was prepared. TCRdb redid the calling of the PCR reads with MiXCR, one entry per CDR3 protein. The repertoire includes about 980,000 distinct CDR3 sequences, less than 30% of them detected once, and about 28% sits in the top ten. This CDR3 comprises 14 residues. The germline gives CDR1 SGHRS, CDR2 YFSETQ. J lost 5 bases, V lost 2 bases, and 5 bases had no gene match. The specimen comprised PBMCs, mostly from graft donor cells, sampled 360 days after TCRalphabeta/CD19-depleted stem cell transplant. The sequence came from a boy younger than two who had a stem cell transplant for SCID, so the T cells may come from the graft donor. This chain uses TRBV5-1 with TRBJ1-1; 8 nucleotides agree with TRBD1. The CDR3 spells CASSFYRGITEAFF. Here the CDR3 DNA reads TGCGCCAGCAGCTTTTACAGGGGGATTACTGAAGCTTTCTTT. The complete variable domain, with remaining parts taken from reference TRBV5-1 and TRBJ1-1, reads KAGVTQTPRYLIKTRGQQVTLSCSPISGHRSVSWYQQTPGQGLQFLFEYFSETQRNKGNFPGRFSGRQFSNSRSEMNVSTLELGDSALYLCASSFYRGITEAFFGQGTRLTVV.